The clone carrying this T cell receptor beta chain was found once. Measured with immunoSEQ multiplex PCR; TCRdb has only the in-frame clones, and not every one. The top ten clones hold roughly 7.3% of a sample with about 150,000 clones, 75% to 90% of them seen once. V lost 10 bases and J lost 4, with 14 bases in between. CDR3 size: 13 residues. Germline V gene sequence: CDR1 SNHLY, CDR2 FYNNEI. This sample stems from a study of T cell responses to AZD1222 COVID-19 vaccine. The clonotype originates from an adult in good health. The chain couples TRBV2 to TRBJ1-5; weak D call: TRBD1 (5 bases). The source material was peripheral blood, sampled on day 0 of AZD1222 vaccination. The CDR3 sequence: CATRGQGNQPQHF. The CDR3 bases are TGTGCCACCCGGGGCCAGGGAAATCAGCCCCAGCATTTT.